The sequence of this T cell receptor (beta chain) was determined in a study of CD8+ T cells in alopecia areata. Following RNA extraction, reverse transcription yielded cDNA that acted as the sequencing template. TCRdb's copy holds only in-frame clones and misses some; the assay was immunoSEQ multiplex PCR. The repertoire includes 120,000 or so clones, under 40% of them detected once, and approximately 2.8% sits in the top ten. The CDR3 has 13 amino acids. Losses at the gene ends were 8 bases for V and 4 bases for J; bases not matched to a gene: 5. Germline V gives CDR1 LNHDA, CDR2 SQIVND (reference sequence).

This clonotype originated in a human donor with alopecia areata. V and J are TRBV19 and TRBJ2-1; 7 positions agree with TRBD2. The sample was CD4+ T cells sorted from blood. The chain's CDR3 is CASCGGFYNEQFF. The DNA of the CDR3 is TGTGCCAGTTGCGGGGGTTTTTACAATGAGCAGTTCTTC. The whole variable domain, remainder taken from reference TRBV19 and TRBJ2-1, is DGGITQSPKYLFRKEGQNVTLSCEQNLNHDAMYWYRQDPGQGLRLIYYSQIVNDFQKGDIAEGYSVSREKKESFPLTVTSAQKNPTAFYLCASCGGFYNEQFFGPGTRLTVL.